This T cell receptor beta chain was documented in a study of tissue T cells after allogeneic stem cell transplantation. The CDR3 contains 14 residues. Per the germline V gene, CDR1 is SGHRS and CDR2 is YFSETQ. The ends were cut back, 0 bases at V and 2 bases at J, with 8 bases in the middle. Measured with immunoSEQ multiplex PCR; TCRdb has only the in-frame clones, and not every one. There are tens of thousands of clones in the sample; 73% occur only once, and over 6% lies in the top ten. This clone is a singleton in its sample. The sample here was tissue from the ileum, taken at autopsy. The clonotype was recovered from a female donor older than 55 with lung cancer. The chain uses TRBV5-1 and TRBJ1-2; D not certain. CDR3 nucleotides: TGCGCCAGCAGCTTGGCTTCAGAAAACTATGGCTACACCTTC. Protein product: CASSLASENYGYTF.